The clone carrying this TCR beta chain ranks as medium-sized. This entry belongs to a study of liver allograft versus peripheral blood T cells. On the study more broadly: Repertoires of T cell receptors in transplanted livers were compared with recipients' peripheral blood repertoires.

Using its own MiXCR run on the reads, TCRdb lists one record per CDR3 protein. The table lists roughly 7,000 distinct CDR3 sequences, around a sixth of them singletons. The germline V gene encodes CDR1 SEHNR and CDR2 FQNEAQ (reference sequence). The germline V and J ends were trimmed by 1 base and 7 bases, with 4 bases remaining between them. This CDR3 has 11 residues. J is TRBJ1-2 and V is TRBV7-9; D is unresolved. The receptor was derived from a human patient who had a liver transplant. Some of the T cells might come from the graft donor. The CDR3 loop reads CASSLGGGYTF. CDR3 DNA sequence: TGTGCCAGCAGCTTAGGAGGTGGCTACACCTTC.